The source of this TCR beta chain is a study of T cell responses to AZD1222 COVID-19 vaccine. Libraries were prepared by immunoSEQ multiplex PCR; TCRdb keeps only in-frame clonotypes and omits some of them. In the table there are roughly 120,000 clones, more than 85% of which are singletons. This clone was seen once. From germline, CDR1 is LNHDA and CDR2 SQIVND (reference sequence). Trimming shortened V by 2 bases and J by 7 bases, and 14 bases separated the two germline ends. The CDR3 loop spans 14 amino acids. The sequence came from an adult in good health. The chain combines TRBV19 with TRBJ1-1, with D possibly being TRBD1 (6 bases). Sample: peripheral blood, taken on day 0 of AZD1222 vaccination. The CDR3 DNA follows: TGTGCCAGTAGTATAATGCGGGGGCAGGTTGAAGCTTTCTTT. Translated, it gives CASSIMRGQVEAFF.